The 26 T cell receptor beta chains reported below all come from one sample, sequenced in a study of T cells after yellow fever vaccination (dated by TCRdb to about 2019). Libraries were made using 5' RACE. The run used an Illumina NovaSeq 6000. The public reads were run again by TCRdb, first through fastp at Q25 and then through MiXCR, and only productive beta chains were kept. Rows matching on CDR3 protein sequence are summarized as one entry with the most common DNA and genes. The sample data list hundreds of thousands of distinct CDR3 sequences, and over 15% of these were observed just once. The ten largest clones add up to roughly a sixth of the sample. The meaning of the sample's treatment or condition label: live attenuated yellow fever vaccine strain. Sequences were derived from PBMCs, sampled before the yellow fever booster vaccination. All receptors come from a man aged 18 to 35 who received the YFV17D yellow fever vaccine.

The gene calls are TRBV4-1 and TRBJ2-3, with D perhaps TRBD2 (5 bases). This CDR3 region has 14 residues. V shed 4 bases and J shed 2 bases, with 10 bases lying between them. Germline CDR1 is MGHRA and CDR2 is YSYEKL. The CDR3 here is CASSPRVYTDTQYF. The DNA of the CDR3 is TGCGCCAGCAGCCCGCGGGTCTACACAGATACGCAGTATTTT.

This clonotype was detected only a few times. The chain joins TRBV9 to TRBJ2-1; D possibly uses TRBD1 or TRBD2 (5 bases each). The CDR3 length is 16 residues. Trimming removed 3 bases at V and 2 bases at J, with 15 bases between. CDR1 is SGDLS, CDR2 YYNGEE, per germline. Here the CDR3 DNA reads TGTGCCAGCAGCGCCGACGGGACGGACGCCTACAATGAGCAGTTCTTC. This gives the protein CASSADGTDAYNEQFF.

CDR3 protein: CASSGGQDEKLFF. CDR3 coding DNA: TGTGCCAGTAGCGGGGGGCAAGATGAAAAACTGTTTTTT. The chain joins TRBV19 to TRBJ1-4; the D gene is possibly TRBD1 (6 bases). This CDR3 is 13 amino acids long. Germline loops: CDR1 LNHDA, CDR2 SQIVND (reference sequence). V lost 6 bases to trimming and J lost 6 bases, with 11 bases between them. Variable domain in full (rest from reference TRBV19 and TRBJ1-4): DGGITQSPKYLFRKEGQNVTLSCEQNLNHDAMYWYRQDPGQGLRLIYYSQIVNDFQKGDIAEGYSVSREKKESFPLTVTSAQKNPTAFYLCASSGGQDEKLFFGSGTQLSVL.

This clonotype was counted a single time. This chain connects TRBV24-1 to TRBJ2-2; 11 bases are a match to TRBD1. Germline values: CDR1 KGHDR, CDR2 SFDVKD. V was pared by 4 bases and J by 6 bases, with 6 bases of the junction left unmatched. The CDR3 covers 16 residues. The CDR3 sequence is CATSEHGTGGAGELFF. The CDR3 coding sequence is TGTGCCACCAGTGAGCACGGGACAGGGGGGGCCGGGGAGCTGTTTTTT.

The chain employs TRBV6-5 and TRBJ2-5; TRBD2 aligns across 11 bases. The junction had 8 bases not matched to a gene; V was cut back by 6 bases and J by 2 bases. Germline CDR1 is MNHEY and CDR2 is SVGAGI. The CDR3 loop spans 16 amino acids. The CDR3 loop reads CASSLPGLAAQETQYF. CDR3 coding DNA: TGTGCCAGCAGCCTACCGGGACTAGCGGCACAAGAGACCCAGTACTTC.

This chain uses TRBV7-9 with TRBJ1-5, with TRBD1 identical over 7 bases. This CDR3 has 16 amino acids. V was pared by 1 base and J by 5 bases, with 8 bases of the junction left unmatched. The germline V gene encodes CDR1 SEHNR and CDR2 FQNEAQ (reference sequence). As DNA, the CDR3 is TGTGCCAGCAGCTTAGATGTAGACAGGGTACATCAGCCCCAGCATTTT. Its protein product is CASSLDVDRVHQPQHF.

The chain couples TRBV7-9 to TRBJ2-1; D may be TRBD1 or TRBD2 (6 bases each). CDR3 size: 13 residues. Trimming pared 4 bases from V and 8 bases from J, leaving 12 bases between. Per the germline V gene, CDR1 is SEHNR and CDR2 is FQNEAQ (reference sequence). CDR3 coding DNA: TGTGCCAGCAGCTGGAAGGGGGACTATGAGCAGTTCTTC. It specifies CASSWKGDYEQFF.

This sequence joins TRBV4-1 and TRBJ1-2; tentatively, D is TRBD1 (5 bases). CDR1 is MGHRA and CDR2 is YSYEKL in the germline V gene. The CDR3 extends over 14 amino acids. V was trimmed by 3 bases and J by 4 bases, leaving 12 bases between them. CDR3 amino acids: CASSHLGRGYGYTF. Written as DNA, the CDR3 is TGCGCCAGCAGCCACTTGGGGAGGGGCTATGGCTACACCTTC.

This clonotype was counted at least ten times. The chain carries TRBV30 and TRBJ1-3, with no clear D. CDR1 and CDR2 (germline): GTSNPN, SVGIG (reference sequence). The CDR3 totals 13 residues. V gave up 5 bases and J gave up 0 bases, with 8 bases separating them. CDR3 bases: TGTGCCTGGGATACCTCCTCTGGAAACACCATATATTTT. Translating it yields CAWDTSSGNTIYF.

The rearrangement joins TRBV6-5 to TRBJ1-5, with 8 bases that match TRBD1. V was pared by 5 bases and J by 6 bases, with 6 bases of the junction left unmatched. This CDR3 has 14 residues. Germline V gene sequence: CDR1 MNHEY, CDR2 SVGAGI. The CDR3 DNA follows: TGTGCCAGCAGTCCAGGGGGCTTGGTTCAGCCCCAGCATTTT. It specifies CASSPGGLVQPQHF.

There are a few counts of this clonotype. CDR3 bases: TGTGCCAGCAGCTTATGGGATCAGCCCCAGCATTTT. Residues: CASSLWDQPQHF. The J gene is TRBJ1-5, the V gene TRBV7-9; D remains ambiguous. CDR3 size: 12 residues. Looked up from germline, CDR1 is SEHNR and CDR2 is FQNEAQ (reference sequence). V was shortened by 2 bases and J by 5 bases, with 4 bases between the two germline ends.

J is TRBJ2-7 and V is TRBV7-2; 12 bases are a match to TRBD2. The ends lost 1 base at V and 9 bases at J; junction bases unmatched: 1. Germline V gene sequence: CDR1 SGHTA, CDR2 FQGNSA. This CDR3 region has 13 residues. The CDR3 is CASSLGTSGAQYF. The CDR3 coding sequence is TGTGCCAGCAGCTTAGGGACTAGCGGGGCGCAGTACTTC.

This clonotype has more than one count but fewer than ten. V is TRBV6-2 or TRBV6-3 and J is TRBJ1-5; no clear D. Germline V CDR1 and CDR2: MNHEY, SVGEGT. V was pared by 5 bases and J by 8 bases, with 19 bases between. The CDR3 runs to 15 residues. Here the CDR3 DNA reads TGTGCCAGCAGTATAGAAAGGGCGGGCTGGGAGCCCCAGCATTTT. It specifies CASSIERAGWEPQHF.

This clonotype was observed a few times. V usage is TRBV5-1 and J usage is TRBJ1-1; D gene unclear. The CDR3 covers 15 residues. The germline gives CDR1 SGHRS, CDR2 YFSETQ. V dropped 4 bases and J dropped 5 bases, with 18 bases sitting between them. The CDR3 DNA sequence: TGCGCCAGCAGCGACTCGGGCCTTCAGAGTACTGAAGCTTTCTTT. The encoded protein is CASSDSGLQSTEAFF.

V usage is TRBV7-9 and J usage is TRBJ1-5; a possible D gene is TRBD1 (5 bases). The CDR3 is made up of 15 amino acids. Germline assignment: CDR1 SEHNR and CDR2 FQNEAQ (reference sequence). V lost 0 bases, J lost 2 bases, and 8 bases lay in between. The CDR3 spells CASSLAGVGNQPQHF. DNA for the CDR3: TGTGCCAGCAGCTTAGCGGGGGTAGGCAATCAGCCCCAGCATTTT.

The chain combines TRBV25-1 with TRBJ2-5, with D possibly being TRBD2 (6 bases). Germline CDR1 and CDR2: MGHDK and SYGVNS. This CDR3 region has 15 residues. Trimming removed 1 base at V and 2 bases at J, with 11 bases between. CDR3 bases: TGTGCCAGCAGTGAATCAGGACGGGGGCAAGAGACCCAGTACTTC. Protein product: CASSESGRGQETQYF.

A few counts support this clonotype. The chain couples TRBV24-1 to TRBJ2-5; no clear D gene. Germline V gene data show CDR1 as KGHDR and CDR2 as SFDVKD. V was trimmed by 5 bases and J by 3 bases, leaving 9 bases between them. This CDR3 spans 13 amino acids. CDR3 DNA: TGTGCCACCAGTGGCCGGCAGGAAGAGACCCAGTACTTC. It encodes CATSGRQEETQYF.

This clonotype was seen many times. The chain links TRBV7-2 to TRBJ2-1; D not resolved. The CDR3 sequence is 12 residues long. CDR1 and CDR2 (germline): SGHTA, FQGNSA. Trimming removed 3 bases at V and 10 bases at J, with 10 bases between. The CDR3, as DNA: TGTGCCAGCAGCTTCGGTTTTCGAGAGCAGTTCTTC. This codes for CASSFGFREQFF.

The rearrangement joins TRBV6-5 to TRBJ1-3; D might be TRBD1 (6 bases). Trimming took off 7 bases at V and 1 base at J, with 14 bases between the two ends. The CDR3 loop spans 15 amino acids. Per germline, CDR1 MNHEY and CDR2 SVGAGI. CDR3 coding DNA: TGTGCCAGCACCCAGGTTAGGGGGTCTGGAAACACCATATATTTT. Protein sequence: CASTQVRGSGNTIYF.

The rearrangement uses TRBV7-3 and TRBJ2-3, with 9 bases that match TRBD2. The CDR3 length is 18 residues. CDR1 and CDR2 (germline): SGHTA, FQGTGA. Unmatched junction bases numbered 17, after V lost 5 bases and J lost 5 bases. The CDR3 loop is CASSRLPPRGGALDTQYF. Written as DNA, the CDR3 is TGTGCCAGCAGCCGTCTACCCCCCCGCGGGGGGGCTTTAGATACGCAGTATTTT. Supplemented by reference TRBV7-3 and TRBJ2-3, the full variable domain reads GAGVSQTPSNKVTEKGKYVELRCDPISGHTALYWYRQSLGQGPEFLIYFQGTGAADDSGLPNDRFFAVRPEGSVSTLKIQRTERGDSAVYLCASSRLPPRGGALDTQYFGPGTRLTVL.

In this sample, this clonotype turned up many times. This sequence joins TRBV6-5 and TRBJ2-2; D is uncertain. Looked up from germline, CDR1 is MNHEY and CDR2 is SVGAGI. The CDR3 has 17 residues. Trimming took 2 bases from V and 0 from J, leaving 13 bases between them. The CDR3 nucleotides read TGTGCCAGCAGTTACGTCCTACGGACCGCGAACACCGGGGAGCTGTTTTTT. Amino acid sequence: CASSYVLRTANTGELFF.

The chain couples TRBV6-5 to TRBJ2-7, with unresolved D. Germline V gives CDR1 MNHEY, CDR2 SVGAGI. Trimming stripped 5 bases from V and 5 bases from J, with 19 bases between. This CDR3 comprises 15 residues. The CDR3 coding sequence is TGTGCCAGCAGTCGAAAACAGCGATCTCACCACGAGCAGTACTTC. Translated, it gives CASSRKQRSHHEQYF.

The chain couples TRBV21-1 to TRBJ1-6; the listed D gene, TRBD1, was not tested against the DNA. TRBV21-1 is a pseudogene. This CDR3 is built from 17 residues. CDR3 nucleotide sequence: TGTGCCAGCAGCAAAGAGGGCCAGGGTTCCTATAATTCACCCCTCCACTTT. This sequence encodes CASSKEGQGSYNSPLHF.

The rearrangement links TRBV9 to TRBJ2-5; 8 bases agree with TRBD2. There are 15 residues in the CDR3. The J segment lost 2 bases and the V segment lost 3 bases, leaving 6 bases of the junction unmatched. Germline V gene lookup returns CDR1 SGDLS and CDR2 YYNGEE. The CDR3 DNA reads TGTGCCAGCAGCGGGCGACTAGCGTCTCAAGAGACCCAGTACTTC. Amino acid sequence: CASSGRLASQETQYF.

CDR3 region: CASSPQGINYGYTF. In nucleotides, the CDR3 is TGTGCCAGCTCACCACAGGGAATTAACTATGGCTACACCTTC. J is TRBJ1-2 and V is TRBV18; D is ambiguous. Trimming cost V 1 base and J 1 base, with 7 bases left between them. Per germline, CDR1 KGHSH and CDR2 LQKENI. This CDR3 contains 14 residues.

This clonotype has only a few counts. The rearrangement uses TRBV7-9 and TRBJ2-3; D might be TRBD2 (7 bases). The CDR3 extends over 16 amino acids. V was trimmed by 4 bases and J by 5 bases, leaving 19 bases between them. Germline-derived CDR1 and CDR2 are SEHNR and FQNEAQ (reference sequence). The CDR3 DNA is TGTGCCAGCAGCTCCCCCTTTGGGGGGGCAAGAGATACGCAGTATTTT. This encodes CASSSPFGGARDTQYF.